This TCR beta chain derives from a study of cytomegalovirus exposure and HLA in healthy donors. Points from the study as a whole: Accurate HLA-A and HLA-B prediction from TCR beta sequences was reported for most subjects. Earlier analysis found most TCR beta V segments productive about 90% or about 30% of the time.

About this clone itself: The target antigen is unknown.

The germline V gene has CDR1 SGHTA and CDR2 FQGNSA. The CDR3 spans 16 residues. V gave up 5 bases and J gave up 0 bases; unmatched junction bases: 8. The PCR employed 60 Vbeta primers together with 13 Jbeta primers. Using immunoSEQ multiplex PCR, the repertoire was profiled, and TCRdb retains in-frame clones only, with some absent. The table records around 200,000 clones, roughly four fifths of them present only once. The source of this sequence is a man aged 45 to 65 in good health and CMV-seronegative. Sequencing input: PBMCs. J is TRBJ2-5 and V is TRBV7-2; 8 bases map to TRBD2. The CDR3 spells CASSPRSGAYQETQYF. The DNA for the CDR3 is TGTGCCAGCAGCCCACGTAGCGGGGCATACCAAGAGACCCAGTACTTC.